Given below is one T cell receptor (beta chain) in context. CDR1 WNHNN and CDR2 SYGVQD come from the germline V gene (reference sequence). With V trimmed by 6 bases and J by 2 bases, 12 bases remained unmatched. The CDR3 length is 16 residues. These data originate in a study of blood T cell repertoires in COVID-19. Data came from immunoSEQ multiplex PCR; TCRdb stores just in-frame clones and leaves some out. The sample has 250,000 to 300,000 clones, roughly nine tenths seen once. The sequence was collected from a woman younger than 45 with COVID-19, enrolled during active disease. Sample: peripheral blood. This chain joins TRBV10-1 and TRBJ2-5, with 7 positions matching TRBD1. CDR3 in amino acids: CASSPVGGTAQETQYF. CDR3 in DNA: TGCGCCAGCAGCCCAGTCGGTGGGACAGCACAAGAGACCCAGTACTTC.